Each of the 15 T cell receptor beta chains below was sequenced from the same sample in a study of cytomegalovirus exposure and HLA in healthy donors. 13 Jbeta primers and 60 Vbeta primers were used for the PCR. Repertoires were generated with immunoSEQ multiplex PCR, while TCRdb's copy carries only in-frame clones and drops some. The repertoire holds fewer than 100,000 clones, with around four fifths as singletons. Sequencing was performed on PBMCs. The receptors were gathered from a woman aged 55-70 years in good health and CMV-seronegative.

The CDR3 loop is CAWSELAGSYNEQFF. CDR3 nucleotide sequence: TGTGCCTGGAGCGAACTAGCGGGCTCTTACAATGAGCAGTTCTTC. V and J are TRBV30 and TRBJ2-1; TRBD2 agrees at 9 bases. The germline gives CDR1 GTSNPN, CDR2 SVGIG (reference sequence). After removal of 3 bases from V and 4 bases from J, the junction contained 7 bases not matched to a gene. The CDR3 length is 15 residues.

The chain joins TRBV7-6 to TRBJ1-1; D is possibly TRBD1 (5 bases). From germline, CDR1 is SGHVS and CDR2 FNYEAQ. Trimming took off 0 bases at V and 5 bases at J, with 10 bases between the two ends. The CDR3 runs to 14 residues. The CDR3 loop is CASSLARVGTEAFF. The CDR3 region has the DNA TGTGCCAGCAGCTTAGCCAGGGTAGGAACTGAAGCTTTCTTT.

The gene calls are TRBV6-6 and TRBJ1-2, with 7 bases lining up with TRBD1. V lost 7 bases, J lost 4 bases, and 6 bases stayed unmatched. This CDR3 contains 13 residues. Looked up from germline, CDR1 is MNHNY and CDR2 is SVGAGI (reference sequence). The CDR3 DNA sequence: TGTGCCAGCACCGCAGGGGGTGTCTATGGCTACACCTTC. Its translation is CASTAGGVYGYTF.

The chain combines TRBV19 with TRBJ1-2, with TRBD1 matching over 8 bases. CDR1 is LNHDA, CDR2 SQIVND, per germline (reference sequence). The CDR3 length is 13 residues. V lost 8 bases and J lost 8; bases outside the gene matches: 10. The CDR3 sequence: CASGTGQGLGYTF. CDR3 nucleotide sequence: TGTGCCAGTGGTACCGGACAGGGACTCGGCTACACCTTC.

J is TRBJ2-7 and V is TRBV6-5; no reliable D call. CDR3 length: 13 amino acids. Trimming left V 6 bases short and J 3 bases short, with 12 bases between. The V gene's germline CDR1 is MNHEY and CDR2 SVGAGI. CDR3 protein: CASSQTRDYEQYF. The DNA for the CDR3 is TGTGCCAGCAGCCAGACAAGAGACTACGAGCAGTACTTC.

The J gene is TRBJ1-6, the V gene TRBV19; tentative D call: TRBD1 (5 bases). This CDR3 is 18 amino acids long. Trimming stripped 5 bases from V and 7 bases from J, with 24 bases between. CDR1 and CDR2 from the germline V gene are LNHDA and SQIVND (reference sequence). The CDR3 bases are TGTGCCAGTAGTCCCCTACCAGGCGCGGGACGGGAAAATTCACCCCTCCACTTT. Translated, it gives CASSPLPGAGRENSPLHF.

This chain connects TRBV11-2 to TRBJ2-3; 9 bases align to TRBD2. With V trimmed by 5 bases and J by 2 bases, 5 bases remained unmatched. The CDR3 loop spans 15 amino acids. Germline CDR1 is SGHAT and CDR2 is FQNNGV. The CDR3 sequence: CASSMGLATTDTQYF. The CDR3 DNA reads as TGTGCCAGCAGCATGGGACTAGCCACCACAGATACGCAGTATTTT.

Only one count was recorded for this clone. The chain is built from TRBV5-1 and TRBJ1-4; the match to TRBD1 covers 7 bases. Germline assignment: CDR1 SGHRS and CDR2 YFSETQ. CDR3 length: 14 amino acids. V shed 4 bases, J shed 3 bases, and the junction held 3 bases outside the gene matches. The CDR3 reads CASSAGQPNEKLFF. The CDR3 nucleotides are TGCGCCAGCAGCGCGGGACAGCCTAATGAAAAACTGTTTTTT.

The chain has TRBV15 and TRBJ1-1, with D perhaps matching TRBD1 (5 bases). The CDR3 runs to 17 residues. Trimming pared 0 bases from V and 4 bases from J, leaving 18 bases between. Germline values: CDR1 LNHNV, CDR2 YYDKDF (reference sequence). The CDR3 reads CATSRELGGAGATEAFF. CDR3 DNA: TGTGCCACCAGCAGAGAACTGGGCGGGGCTGGGGCCACTGAAGCTTTCTTT. The whole variable domain, remainder taken from reference TRBV15 and TRBJ1-1, is DAMVIQNPRYQVTQFGKPVTLSCSQTLNHNVMYWYQQKSSQAPKLLFHYYDKDFNNEADTPDNFQSRRPNTSFCFLDIRSPGLGDTAMYLCATSRELGGAGATEAFFGQGTRLTVV.

This clone showed up just once. This chain joins TRBV10-2 and TRBJ1-1, with D tentatively TRBD1 (6 bases). There are 18 residues in the CDR3. Germline V CDR1 and CDR2: WSHSY, SAAADI. V was clipped by 5 bases and J by 0 bases, with 22 bases between them. The CDR3 protein is CASSSAQGTPSLNTEAFF. The CDR3 nucleotides read TGCGCCAGCAGTTCCGCTCAAGGGACACCCTCTTTGAACACTGAAGCTTTCTTT.

This chain uses TRBV5-6 with TRBJ1-1; 7 bases map to TRBD1. With V trimmed by 3 bases and J by 1 base, 6 bases remained unmatched. This CDR3 has 15 residues. CDR1 and CDR2 (germline): SGHDT, YYEEEE. The CDR3, as DNA: TGTGCCAGCAGCTGGGCCGGGACAGCGAACACTGAAGCTTTCTTT. This codes for CASSWAGTANTEAFF.

The J gene is TRBJ2-7, the V gene TRBV18; 14 nucleotides match TRBD2. Germline V gene sequence: CDR1 KGHSH, CDR2 LQKENI. The ends lost 5 bases at V and 3 bases at J; junction bases unmatched: 3. The CDR3 covers 15 residues. The CDR3 here is CASSLGTSGSYEQYF. CDR3 sequence (DNA): TGTGCCAGCTCATTAGGGACTAGCGGGAGCTACGAGCAGTACTTC. Filled out from reference TRBV18 and TRBJ2-7, the complete variable domain reads NAGVMQNPRHLVRRRGQEARLRCSPMKGHSHVYWYRQLPEEGLKFMVYLQKENIIDESGMPKERFSAEFPKEGPSILRIQQVVRGDSAAYFCASSLGTSGSYEQYFGPGTRLTVT.

The chain has TRBV5-6 and TRBJ2-7; possible D gene TRBD1, 6 bases. The germline CDR1 and CDR2 sequences are SGHDT and YYEEEE. There are 14 residues in the CDR3. V shed 4 bases and J shed 5 bases, with 16 bases lying between them. This CDR3 is CASSAEQGYDEQYF. DNA for the CDR3: TGTGCCAGCAGCGCCGAACAGGGATACGACGAGCAGTACTTC.

This chain uses TRBV2 with TRBJ2-1; TRBD1 matches at 8 bases. Germline values: CDR1 SNHLY, CDR2 FYNNEI. The CDR3 contains 13 residues. V shed 7 bases, J shed 8 bases, and the junction held 7 bases outside the gene matches. CDR3 DNA sequence: TGTGCCAGCACCTCAATGACAGGGGATGAGCAGTTCTTC. Amino acid sequence: CASTSMTGDEQFF.

The chain couples TRBV6-5 to TRBJ2-2; D unclear. The CDR3 length is 14 residues. The V gene lost 1 base and the J gene lost 1 base, with 4 bases spanning the gap. CDR1 is MNHEY, CDR2 SVGAGI, per germline. The CDR3 protein is CASSYWQNTGELFF. DNA for the CDR3: TGTGCCAGCAGTTACTGGCAGAACACCGGGGAGCTGTTTTTT.